This T cell receptor beta chain was sequenced during a study of CD8+ T cells in alopecia areata. The wider study: Severity scoring for treated patients was based on the percentage of affected scalp area. Study-level results: For patients receiving tofacitinib, scalp clonality and expanded CD8+ clones among the top 100 significantly decreased. Mice showed clearer TCR sharing than patients did, a gap that was possibly HLA-related.

The germline V and J ends were trimmed by 2 bases and 0 bases, with 10 bases remaining between them. The CDR3 totals 15 residues. Germline values: CDR1 SEHNR, CDR2 FQNEAQ (reference sequence). Isolated RNA was reverse transcribed into cDNA used as the sequencing template. Profiled with immunoSEQ multiplex PCR; TCRdb holds only in-frame clones, not every one. The sample shows 150,000 to 200,000 clones, about 61% of them seen only once. The treatment denotes: oral pan-JAK inhibitor, 5-10 mg twice daily. This clone was counted only a few times. Its specificity is unknown. This clonotype was sampled from a human donor with alopecia areata. The chain is built from TRBV7-9 and TRBJ1-1; no firm D call. Source: CD4+ T cells sorted from blood, taken between weeks 55 and 70, from a patient treated with tofacitinib. CDR3: CASSLRGEMNTEAFF. The CDR3 DNA reads as TGTGCCAGCAGCTTACGCGGCGAGATGAACACTGAAGCTTTCTTT.